The entry that follows covers one TCR beta chain sequence. Its antigen is currently not known. There are no base qualities to consult, and no much larger clone falls within one base. Including cysteine and phenylalanine, the CDR3 has 13 amino acids. This entry keeps only the CDR3 DNA: 39 bases, framed from base 1. Here V drops 8 bases and J drops 7 bases, and the junction holds 9 bases not matched to any gene. From the germline V gene, CDR1 is MDHEN and CDR2 is SYDVKM. These data originate in a study of OX40 agonist ivuxolimab in advanced cancers. Study-wide context: The costimulatory receptor OX40 (CD134) was targeted by ivuxolimab, a fully human IgG2 agonistic monoclonal antibody. Intravenous ivuxolimab was administered to patients every 2 weeks at six dose levels: 0.01, 0.1, 0.3, 1.5, 3 and 10 mg/kg. Peripheral TCRbeta sequencing was intended to test whether TCR sequence diversity was altered and clonal T-cell expansion was caused by ivuxolimab. In the dose-escalation cohort, around 80% of patients were male, and the mean age was approximately 60 years with a range of roughly 23 to 79. The paper covers the monotherapy dose-escalation part of the phase I ivuxolimab trial, which included N ≈ 50 patients. Partial responses occurred in three dose-escalation patients, of whom one had hepatocellular carcinoma and two had cutaneous melanoma. Patients were allowed to have had prior anti-PD-1, anti-PD-L1 or anti-CTLA-4 therapy, and more than 35% of the dose-escalation patients had been treated with checkpoint inhibitors. Among the 50 to 55 dose-escalation patients, around 19 had hepatocellular carcinoma, approximately 15 melanoma, 9 renal cell carcinoma and 9 head and neck cancer. General study outcomes and caveats: The antigen specificity of the clonally expanded peripheral T cells was not determined. In the 0.1-3.0 mg/kg groups, partial responders were among the patients with the lowest normalized peripheral clonal expansion, particularly in CD8+ T cells. Low levels of normalized T-cell clonal expansion were also shown by some nonresponding patients. On average, CD8+ T cells showed more expanded clones than CD4+ T cells after ivuxolimab. Clonal expansion of both CD4+ and CD8+ blood T cells was observed from baseline to week 6 at doses 0.1 to 3.0 mg/kg.

Patients with autoimmune disease history or receiving systemic immunosuppression were excluded from the trial. Peripheral blood for TCR sequencing was drawn from every dose cohort at baseline, at cycle 4 day 1 and at cycle 7 day 1. The samples were taken from a phase I, first-in-human, multicenter, open-label dose-escalation trial of ivuxolimab. Adults with locally advanced or metastatic melanoma, renal cell carcinoma, hepatocellular carcinoma or head and neck squamous cell carcinoma were enrolled in the trial. Before TCR sequencing, CD4+ and CD8+ T cells were separately sorted from peripheral blood. For sequencing of the TCRbeta CDR3 region, genomic DNA was extracted from the sorted cells. TCRbeta CDR3 regions were sequenced using the immunoSEQ Assay. The table comes from immuneACCESS by way of TCRdb, which keeps in-frame sequences with V and J called. Part of the clones is missing from these tables; in studies checked, under half for an unresolved V gene and the rest for unknown reasons. The sample table contains tens of thousands of clones; only one count was recorded for approximately 86% of them. Of the sample, around 2% falls within the top ten clones.

The source was CD4+ or CD8+ T cells sorted from blood, collected in a trial of the OX40 agonist ivuxolimab. The chain is made from TRBV28 and TRBJ1-2, and 8 bases in between align with TRBD1. The sequence came from an adult with an advanced solid tumor such as melanoma, head and neck, liver or kidney cancer. The CDR3 corresponds to CASHWTGLSGYTF. The nucleotides are TGTGCCAGCCACTGGACAGGGCTCAGTGGCTACACCTTC.